A selection of T cell receptor beta chains follows, all from one sample in a study of blood T cell repertoires in COVID-19. TCRdb's table, derived via immunoSEQ multiplex PCR, lists solely in-frame clones and lacks some. This table has 200,000 to 250,000 clones, about 85% appearing once. The sample was PBMCs or T cells enriched from blood (not recorded which). Receptor source: a man in his forties who had recovered from COVID-19. The CDR3 runs from the conserved cysteine through the conserved F or W. The order of the fields is D gene, J gene, clone size, V gene, CDR3 DNA, CDR3 protein. The D gene is left open where the match is weak. The size of a clone is reported for some rows only, either as once, few or many, or as a class for expanded clones.

d_gene: NA
j_gene: TRBJ1-2
abundance: NA
v_gene: TRBV18
CDR3nt: TGTGCCAGCTCAGAGGGTCAGGACTATGGCTACACCTTC
CDR3aa: CASSEGQDYGYTF

d_gene: NA
j_gene: TRBJ1-1
abundance: NA
v_gene: TRBV25-1
CDR3nt: TGTGCCAGCAGTGAATATCCAAGCCCCGGGACTGAAGCTTTCTTT
CDR3aa: CASSEYPSPGTEAFF

d_gene: NA
j_gene: TRBJ1-2
abundance: NA
v_gene: TRBV18
CDR3nt: TGTGCCAGCTCACCGGGGCCGAGTAACTATGGCTACACCTTC
CDR3aa: CASSPGPSNYGYTF

d_gene: NA
j_gene: TRBJ1-1
abundance: few
v_gene: TRBV9
CDR3nt: TGTGCCAGCCGGGGGGAGGCGGGTACTGAAGCTTTCTTT
CDR3aa: CASRGEAGTEAFF

d_gene: NA
j_gene: TRBJ1-2
abundance: once
v_gene: TRBV24-1
CDR3nt: TGTGCCACCAGTGGAGAGGGTTGGGGCTACACCTTC
CDR3aa: CATSGEGWGYTF

d_gene: TRBD2
j_gene: TRBJ2-7
abundance: NA
v_gene: TRBV24-1
CDR3nt: TGTGCCACCAGTGATTGGCAGGGAGGGCGCTACGAGCAGTACTTC
CDR3aa: CATSDWQGGRYEQYF

d_gene: TRBD1
j_gene: TRBJ2-2
abundance: NA
v_gene: TRBV18
CDR3nt: TGTGCCAGCTCGCAAGAGCCGGGACAGGGGGCCGACGACACCGGGGAGCTGTTTTTT
CDR3aa: CASSQEPGQGADDTGELFF

d_gene: TRBD2
j_gene: TRBJ2-5
abundance: NA
v_gene: TRBV19
CDR3nt: TGTGCCAGTAGTGATAGCGGGAGTGAGACCCAGTACTTC
CDR3aa: CASSDSGSETQYF

d_gene: TRBD2
j_gene: TRBJ2-7
abundance: NA
v_gene: TRBV10-1
CDR3nt: TGCGCCAGCAGTCCTAGCGGGAGGGACCGCTACGAGCAGTACTTC
CDR3aa: CASSPSGRDRYEQYF

d_gene: NA
j_gene: TRBJ1-1
abundance: NA
v_gene: TRBV27
CDR3nt: TGTGCCAGCAGTCCTAATCAAAGGGGCACTGAAGCTTTCTTT
CDR3aa: CASSPNQRGTEAFF

d_gene: NA
j_gene: TRBJ2-3
abundance: NA
v_gene: TRBV7-2
CDR3nt: TGTGCCAGCAGCCAAAGCACAGATACGCAGTATTTT
CDR3aa: CASSQSTDTQYF

d_gene: TRBD1
j_gene: TRBJ1-2
abundance: NA
v_gene: TRBV9
CDR3nt: TGTGCCAGCAGCGTTACAGGGGGCGGCTACACCTTC
CDR3aa: CASSVTGGGYTF

d_gene: TRBD2
j_gene: TRBJ2-7
abundance: NA
v_gene: TRBV5-1
CDR3nt: TGCGCCAGCAGCTCCCCCCCGGGAGGGAACACCTACGAGCAGTACTTC
CDR3aa: CASSSPPGGNTYEQYF

d_gene: TRBD2
j_gene: TRBJ2-7
abundance: many
v_gene: TRBV2
CDR3nt: TGTGCCAGCAGTGGGCTAGCGGGAGGCTCCTACGAGCAGTACTTC
CDR3aa: CASSGLAGGSYEQYF

d_gene: TRBD2
j_gene: TRBJ2-5
abundance: NA
v_gene: TRBV13
CDR3nt: TGTGCCAGCAGCCGCCTATCGACTAGCGGGCTAGAGACCCAGTACTTC
CDR3aa: CASSRLSTSGLETQYF

d_gene: TRBD1
j_gene: TRBJ1-2
abundance: NA
v_gene: TRBV12-5
CDR3nt: TGTGCTAGTGGTTTATCAAATCGGACAGGGGCGAACTATGGCTACACCTTC
CDR3aa: CASGLSNRTGANYGYTF

d_gene: NA
j_gene: TRBJ1-5
abundance: NA
v_gene: TRBV4-1
CDR3nt: TGCGCCAGCAGCCAATCCCCTACTTCGAGCCCCCAGCATTTT
CDR3aa: CASSQSPTSSPQHF

d_gene: TRBD2
j_gene: TRBJ2-1
abundance: NA
v_gene: TRBV28
CDR3nt: TGTGCCAGCCTTTCTCGGGAGGGAGTGTCCTACAATGAGCAGTTCTTC
CDR3aa: CASLSREGVSYNEQFF

d_gene: TRBD2
j_gene: TRBJ2-7
abundance: NA
v_gene: TRBV30
CDR3nt: TGTGCCTGTCGGGGGGGGACCGGGACTAGCGGGTCGACCTACGAGCAGTACTTC
CDR3aa: CACRGGTGTSGSTYEQYF

d_gene: NA
j_gene: TRBJ2-3
abundance: NA
v_gene: TRBV13
CDR3nt: TGTGCCAGCAGTAGAGCTGGGGGGTCCCTTCAGAATACGCAGTATTTT
CDR3aa: CASSRAGGSLQNTQYF

d_gene: NA
j_gene: TRBJ2-2
abundance: NA
v_gene: TRBV28
CDR3nt: TGTGCCAGCAGTTTAGGGACACTTCTCACCGGGGAGCTGTTTTTT
CDR3aa: CASSLGTLLTGELFF

d_gene: NA
j_gene: TRBJ1-2
abundance: NA
v_gene: TRBV30
CDR3nt: TGTGCCTGGGACTCGGGGAACTATGGCTACACCTTC
CDR3aa: CAWDSGNYGYTF

d_gene: NA
j_gene: TRBJ1-1
abundance: NA
v_gene: TRBV18
CDR3nt: TGTGCCAGCTCACCAGATTCTGGGAGGACTGAAGCTTTCTTT
CDR3aa: CASSPDSGRTEAFF

d_gene: NA
j_gene: TRBJ2-1
abundance: NA
v_gene: TRBV28
CDR3nt: TGTGCCAGCAGTTTAGGGACAACGAATGAGCAGTTCTTC
CDR3aa: CASSLGTTNEQFF